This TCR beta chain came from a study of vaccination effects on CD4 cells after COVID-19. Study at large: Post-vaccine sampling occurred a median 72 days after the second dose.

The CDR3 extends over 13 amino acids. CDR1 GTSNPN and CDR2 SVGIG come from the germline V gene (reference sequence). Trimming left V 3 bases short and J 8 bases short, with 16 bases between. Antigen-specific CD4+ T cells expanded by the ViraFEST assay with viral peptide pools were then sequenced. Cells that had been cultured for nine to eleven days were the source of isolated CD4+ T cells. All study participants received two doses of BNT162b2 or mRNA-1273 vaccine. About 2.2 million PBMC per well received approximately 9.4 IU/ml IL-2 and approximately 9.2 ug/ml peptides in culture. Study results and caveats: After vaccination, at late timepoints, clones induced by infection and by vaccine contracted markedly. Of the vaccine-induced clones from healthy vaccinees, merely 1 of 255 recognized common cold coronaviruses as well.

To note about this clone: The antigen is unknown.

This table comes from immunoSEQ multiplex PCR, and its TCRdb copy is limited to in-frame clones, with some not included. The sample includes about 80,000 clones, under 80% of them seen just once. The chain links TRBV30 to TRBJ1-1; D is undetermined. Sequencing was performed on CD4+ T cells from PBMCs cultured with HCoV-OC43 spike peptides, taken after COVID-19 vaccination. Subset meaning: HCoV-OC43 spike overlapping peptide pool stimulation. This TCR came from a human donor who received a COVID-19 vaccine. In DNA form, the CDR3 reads TGTGCCTGGAGGGGAGCCGGGCGTCTAGAAGCTTTCTTT. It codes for CAWRGAGRLEAFF.